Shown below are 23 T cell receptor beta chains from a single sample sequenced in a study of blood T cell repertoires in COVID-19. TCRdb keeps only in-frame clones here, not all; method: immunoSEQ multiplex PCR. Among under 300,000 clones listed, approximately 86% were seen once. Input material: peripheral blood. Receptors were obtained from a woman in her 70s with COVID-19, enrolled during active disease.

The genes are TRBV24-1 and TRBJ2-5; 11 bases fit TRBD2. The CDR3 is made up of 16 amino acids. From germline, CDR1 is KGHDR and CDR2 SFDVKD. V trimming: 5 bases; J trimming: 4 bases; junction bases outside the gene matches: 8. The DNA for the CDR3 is TGTGCCACCAGTGGTAGCGGGGGGGGTTTAGGAGAGACCCAGTACTTC. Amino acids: CATSGSGGGLGETQYF.

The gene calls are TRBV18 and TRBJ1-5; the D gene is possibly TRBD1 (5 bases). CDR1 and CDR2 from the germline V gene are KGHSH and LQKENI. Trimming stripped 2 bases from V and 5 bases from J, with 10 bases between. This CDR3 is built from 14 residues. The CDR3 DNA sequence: TGTGCCAGCTCACCAGGCGGGGGGGATCAGCCCCAGCATTTT. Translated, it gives CASSPGGGDQPQHF.

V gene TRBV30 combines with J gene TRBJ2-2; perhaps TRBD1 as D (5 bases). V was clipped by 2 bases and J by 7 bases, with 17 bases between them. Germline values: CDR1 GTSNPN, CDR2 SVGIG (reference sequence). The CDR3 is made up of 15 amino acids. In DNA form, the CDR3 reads TGTGCCTGGAGTTATAGAAGGGGTACAGGCGGGGAGCTGTTTTTT. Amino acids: CAWSYRRGTGGELFF. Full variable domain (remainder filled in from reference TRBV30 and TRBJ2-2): SQTIHQWPATLVQPVGSPLSLECTVEGTSNPNLYWYRQAAGRGLQLLFYSVGIGQISSEVPQNLSASRPQDRQFILSSKKLLLSDSGFYLCAWSYRRGTGGELFFGEGSRLTVL.

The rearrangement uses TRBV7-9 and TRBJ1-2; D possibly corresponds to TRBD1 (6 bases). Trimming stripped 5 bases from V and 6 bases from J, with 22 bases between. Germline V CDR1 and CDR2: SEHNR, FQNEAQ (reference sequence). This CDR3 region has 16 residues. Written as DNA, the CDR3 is TGTGCCAGCAGCCTCGATTTAGGGCAGGGGAAGGATGGCTACACCTTC. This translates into CASSLDLGQGKDGYTF. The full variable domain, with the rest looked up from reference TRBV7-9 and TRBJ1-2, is DTGVSQNPRHKITKRGQNVTFRCDPISEHNRLYWYRQTLGQGPEFLTYFQNEAQLEKSRLLSDRFSAERPKGSFSTLEIQRTEQGDSAMYLCASSLDLGQGKDGYTFGSGTRLTVV.

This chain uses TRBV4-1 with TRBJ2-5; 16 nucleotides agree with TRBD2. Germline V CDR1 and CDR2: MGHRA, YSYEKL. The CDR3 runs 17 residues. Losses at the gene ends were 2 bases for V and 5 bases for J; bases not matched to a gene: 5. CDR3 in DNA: TGCGCCAGCAGCCAATGGGGACTAGCGGGGGGGTTCGAGACCCAGTACTTC. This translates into CASSQWGLAGGFETQYF.

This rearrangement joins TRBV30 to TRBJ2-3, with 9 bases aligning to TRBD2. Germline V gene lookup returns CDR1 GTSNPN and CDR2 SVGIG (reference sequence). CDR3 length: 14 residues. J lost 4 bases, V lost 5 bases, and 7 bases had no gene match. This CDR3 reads CAWDGGGGADTQYF. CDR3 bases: TGTGCCTGGGACGGTGGCGGGGGGGCAGATACGCAGTATTTT.

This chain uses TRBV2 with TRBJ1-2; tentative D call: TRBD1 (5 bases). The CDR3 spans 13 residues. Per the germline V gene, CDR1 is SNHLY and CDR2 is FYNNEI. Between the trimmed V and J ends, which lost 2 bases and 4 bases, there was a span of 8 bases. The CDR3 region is CASSENGGYGYTF. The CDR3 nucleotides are TGTGCCAGCAGTGAAAACGGGGGCTATGGCTACACCTTC.

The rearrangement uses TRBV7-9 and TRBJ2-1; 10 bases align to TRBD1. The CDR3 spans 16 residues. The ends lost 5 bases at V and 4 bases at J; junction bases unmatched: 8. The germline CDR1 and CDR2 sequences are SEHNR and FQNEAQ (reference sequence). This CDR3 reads CASSTPRDRGYNEQFF. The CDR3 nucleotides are TGTGCCAGCAGCACCCCCCGGGACAGGGGATACAATGAGCAGTTCTTC.

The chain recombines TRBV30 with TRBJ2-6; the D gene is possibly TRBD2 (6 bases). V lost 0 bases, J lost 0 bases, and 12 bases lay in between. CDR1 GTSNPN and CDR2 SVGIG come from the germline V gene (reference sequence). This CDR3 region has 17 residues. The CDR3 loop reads CAWSVGRGRSGANVLTF. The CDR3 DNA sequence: TGTGCCTGGAGTGTTGGGCGGGGCCGCTCTGGGGCCAACGTCCTGACTTTC.

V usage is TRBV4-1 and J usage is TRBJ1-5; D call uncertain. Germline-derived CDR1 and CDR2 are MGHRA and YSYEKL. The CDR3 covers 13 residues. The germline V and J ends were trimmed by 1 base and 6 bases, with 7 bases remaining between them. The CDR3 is CASSQAGSQPQHF. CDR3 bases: TGCGCCAGCAGCCAAGCAGGAAGTCAGCCCCAGCATTTT.

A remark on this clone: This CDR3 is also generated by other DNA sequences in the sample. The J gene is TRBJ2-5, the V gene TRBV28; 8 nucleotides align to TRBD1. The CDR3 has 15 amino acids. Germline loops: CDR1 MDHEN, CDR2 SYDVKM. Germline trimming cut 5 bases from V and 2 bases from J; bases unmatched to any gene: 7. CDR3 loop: CASSTRTGSQETQYF. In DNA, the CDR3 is TGTGCCAGCAGTACACGGACAGGGTCGCAAGAGACCCAGTACTTC.

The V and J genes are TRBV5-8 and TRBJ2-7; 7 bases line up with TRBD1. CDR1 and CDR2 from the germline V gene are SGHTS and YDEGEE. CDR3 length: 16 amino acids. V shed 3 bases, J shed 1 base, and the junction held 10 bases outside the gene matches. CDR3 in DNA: TGTGCCAGCAGCTGGGATACCGGGACAGATTCCTACGAGCAGTACTTC. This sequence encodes CASSWDTGTDSYEQYF. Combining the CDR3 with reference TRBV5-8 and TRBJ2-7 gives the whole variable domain EAGVTQSPTHLIKTRGQQATLRCSPISGHTSVYWYQQALGLGLQFLLWYDEGEERNRGNFPPRFSGRQFPNYSSELNVNALELEDSALYLCASSWDTGTDSYEQYFGPGTRLTVT.

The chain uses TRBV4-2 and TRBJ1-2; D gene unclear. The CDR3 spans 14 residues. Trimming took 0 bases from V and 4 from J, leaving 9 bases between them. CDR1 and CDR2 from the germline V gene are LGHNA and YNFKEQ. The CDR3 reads CASSQDNSGYGYTF. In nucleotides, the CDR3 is TGTGCCAGCAGCCAAGATAACAGTGGCTATGGCTACACCTTC.

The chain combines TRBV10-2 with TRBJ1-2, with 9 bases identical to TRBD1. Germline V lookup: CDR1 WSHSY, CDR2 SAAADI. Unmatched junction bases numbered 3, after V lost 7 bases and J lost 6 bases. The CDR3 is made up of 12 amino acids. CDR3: CASTRTGDGYTF. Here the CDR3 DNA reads TGCGCCAGCACCCGGACAGGGGATGGCTACACCTTC.

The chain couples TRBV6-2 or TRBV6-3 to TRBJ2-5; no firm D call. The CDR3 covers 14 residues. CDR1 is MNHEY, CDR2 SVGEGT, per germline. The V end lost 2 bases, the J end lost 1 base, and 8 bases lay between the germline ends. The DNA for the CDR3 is TGTGCCAGCAGTTACGCCTGGGCCCAAGAGACCCAGTACTTC. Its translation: CASSYAWAQETQYF.

The CDR3 is CASSWLQNYGYTF. The CDR3 coding sequence is TGTGCCAGCAGTTGGTTACAGAACTATGGCTACACCTTC. The V gene is TRBV12-3 or TRBV12-4, the J gene TRBJ1-2, with D uncertain. The V end lost 4 bases, the J end lost 2 bases, and 8 bases lay between the germline ends. The CDR3 has 13 residues.

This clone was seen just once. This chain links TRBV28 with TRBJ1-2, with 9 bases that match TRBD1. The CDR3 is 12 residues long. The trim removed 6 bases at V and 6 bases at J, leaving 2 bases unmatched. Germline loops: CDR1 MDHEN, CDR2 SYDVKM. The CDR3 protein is CASSRQGDGYTF. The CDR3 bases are TGTGCCAGCAGCAGACAGGGGGATGGCTACACCTTC.

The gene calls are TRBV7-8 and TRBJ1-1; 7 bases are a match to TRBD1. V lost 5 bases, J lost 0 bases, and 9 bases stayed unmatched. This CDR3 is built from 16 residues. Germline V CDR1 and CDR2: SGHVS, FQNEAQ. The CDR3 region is CASSHRDRLLNTEAFF. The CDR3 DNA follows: TGTGCCAGCAGCCATAGGGACAGATTACTGAACACTGAAGCTTTCTTT.

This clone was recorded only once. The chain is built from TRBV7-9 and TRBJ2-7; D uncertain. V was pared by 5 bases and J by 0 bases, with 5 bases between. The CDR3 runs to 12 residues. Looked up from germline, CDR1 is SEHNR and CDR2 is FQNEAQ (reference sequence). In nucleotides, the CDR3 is TGTGCCAGCAGCATGAGCTCCTACGAGCAGTACTTC. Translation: CASSMSSYEQYF.

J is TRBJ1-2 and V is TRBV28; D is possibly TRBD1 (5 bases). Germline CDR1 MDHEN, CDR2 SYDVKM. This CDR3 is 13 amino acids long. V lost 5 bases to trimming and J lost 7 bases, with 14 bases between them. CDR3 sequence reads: CASSPTGLVGYTF. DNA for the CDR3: TGTGCCAGCAGTCCTACAGGCCTAGTTGGCTACACCTTC.

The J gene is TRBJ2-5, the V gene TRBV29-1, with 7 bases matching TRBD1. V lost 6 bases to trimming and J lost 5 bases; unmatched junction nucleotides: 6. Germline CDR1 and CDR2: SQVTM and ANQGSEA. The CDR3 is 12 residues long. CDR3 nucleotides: TGCAGCGTATACAGGGGAGTTGAGACCCAGTACTTC. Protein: CSVYRGVETQYF.

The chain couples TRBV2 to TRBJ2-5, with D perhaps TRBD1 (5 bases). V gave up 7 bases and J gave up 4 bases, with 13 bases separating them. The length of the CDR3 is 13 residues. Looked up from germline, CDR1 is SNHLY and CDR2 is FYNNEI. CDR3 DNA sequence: TGTGCCAGCAACAGTTTAAGGGGAGAGACCCAGTACTTC. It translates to CASNSLRGETQYF. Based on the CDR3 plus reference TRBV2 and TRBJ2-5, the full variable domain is EPEVTQTPSHQVTQMGQEVILRCVPISNHLYFYWYRQILGQKVEFLVSFYNNEISEKSEIFDDQFSVERPDGSNFTLKIRSTKLEDSAMYFCASNSLRGETQYFGPGTRLLVL.

CDR3 sequence (DNA): TGTGCCAGCAGCACCGACAGGGGGGGTGAGCAGTTCTTC. Its protein is CASSTDRGGEQFF. The rearrangement uses TRBV5-4 and TRBJ2-1; 9 bases map to TRBD1. CDR1 is SGHNT, CDR2 YYREEE, per germline (reference sequence). This CDR3 is built from 13 residues. Unmatched junction bases numbered 5, after V lost 4 bases and J lost 9 bases.